These 25 T cell receptor beta chains share one sample of origin, sequenced in a study of OX40 agonist ivuxolimab in advanced cancers. Clones were read by immunoSEQ multiplex PCR, and TCRdb kept only the in-frame ones, dropping some. This table has about 84,000 clones, 94% appearing once. This specimen was CD4+ or CD8+ T cells sorted from blood, taken in a trial of the OX40 agonist ivuxolimab. The receptors derive from an adult with an advanced solid tumor such as melanoma, head and neck, liver or kidney cancer.

Only one count was recorded for this clone. The J gene is TRBJ2-1, the V gene TRBV4-3, with 9 bases identical to TRBD2. The CDR3 spans 15 residues. The junction had 10 bases not matched to a gene; V was cut back by 3 bases and J by 10 bases. Germline V gives CDR1 LGHNA, CDR2 YSLEER. CDR3 DNA sequence: TGCGCCAGCAGCCAGGGACTAGCCCCCCCTCGGGAGCAGTTCTTC. This gives the protein CASSQGLAPPREQFF.

This chain uses TRBV5-6 with TRBJ2-2; D remains ambiguous. Trimming took off 3 bases at V and 3 bases at J, with 3 bases between the two ends. Germline-derived CDR1 and CDR2 are SGHDT and YYEEEE. This CDR3 has 12 amino acids. The CDR3: CASSSDTGELFF. Written as DNA, the CDR3 is TGTGCCAGCAGCTCGGACACCGGGGAGCTGTTTTTT.

The chain combines TRBV9 with TRBJ2-7, with TRBD2 as a possible D gene (6 bases). The CDR3 length is 16 residues. V lost 2 bases, J lost 2 bases, and 17 bases lay in between. In germline, CDR1 is SGDLS, CDR2 YYNGEE. Written as DNA, the CDR3 is TGTGCCAGCAGCGTTGGCGGCGGGGATTACGCCTACGAGCAGTACTTC. Translation: CASSVGGGDYAYEQYF.

The CDR3 nucleotides are TGTGCCAGTAGTAGACCAGGGGCTCGCAATCAGCCCCAGCATTTT. This codes for CASSRPGARNQPQHF. V gene TRBV19 combines with J gene TRBJ1-5; a possible D gene is TRBD1 (6 bases). Germline CDR1 LNHDA, CDR2 SQIVND (reference sequence). V was shortened by 4 bases and J by 2 bases, with 12 bases between the two germline ends. The CDR3 runs to 15 residues.

The genes are TRBV7-8 and TRBJ2-3; possibly TRBD2 for D (6 bases). The CDR3 totals 17 residues. The ends were cut back, 6 bases at V and 0 bases at J, with 19 bases in the middle. In germline, CDR1 is SGHVS, CDR2 FQNEAQ. The CDR3 DNA sequence: TGTGCCAGCAGTTATCATCTTCTTAGCGGAAGCACAGATACGCAGTATTTT. Its protein product is CASSYHLLSGSTDTQYF.

The V gene is TRBV9, the J gene TRBJ2-7, with TRBD2 matching over 10 bases. CDR1 SGDLS and CDR2 YYNGEE come from the germline V gene. CDR3 length: 14 amino acids. Trimming removed 3 bases from V and 5 bases from J; junction bases left unmatched: 5. CDR3 loop: CASSAGLAMDEQYF. DNA for the CDR3: TGTGCCAGCAGCGCGGGACTAGCGATGGACGAGCAGTACTTC.

The gene calls are TRBV10-3 and TRBJ2-7; 12 nucleotides agree with TRBD2. CDR1 ENHRY and CDR2 SYGVKD come from the germline V gene. The junction had 2 bases not matched to a gene; V was cut back by 6 bases and J by 2 bases. CDR3 size: 14 residues. The CDR3 DNA follows: TGTGCCATCAGAGGACTAGCGGGGACCTACGAGCAGTACTTC. This sequence encodes CAIRGLAGTYEQYF.

V and J are TRBV9 and TRBJ2-1, with D tentatively TRBD1 or TRBD2 (5 bases each). V was trimmed by 4 bases and J by 6 bases, leaving 17 bases between them. CDR1 SGDLS and CDR2 YYNGEE come from the germline V gene. The CDR3 totals 15 residues. CDR3 protein: CASSLGLASANEQFF. CDR3 bases: TGTGCCAGCAGCCTGGGGCTAGCTTCAGCCAATGAGCAGTTCTTC.

The CDR3 nucleotides read TGTGCCAGCAGCTCGGGAGTACACACTGAAGCTTTCTTT. Translated, it gives CASSSGVHTEAFF. V gene TRBV11-1 combines with J gene TRBJ1-1, with D uncertain. V was clipped by 4 bases and J by 3 bases, with 9 bases between them. Germline-derived CDR1 and CDR2 are SGHAT and FQDESV (reference sequence). This CDR3 spans 13 amino acids.

CDR3 amino acids: CASSDLNEQFF. The CDR3 DNA follows: TGTGCCAGCAGTGACTTGAATGAGCAGTTCTTC. This chain connects TRBV2 to TRBJ2-1; D is uncertain. Germline CDR1 SNHLY, CDR2 FYNNEI. The CDR3 is 11 residues long. The V and J ends lost 3 bases and 7 bases respectively, with 4 bases between them. The full variable domain, rest sourced from reference TRBV2 and TRBJ2-1, is EPEVTQTPSHQVTQMGQEVILRCVPISNHLYFYWYRQILGQKVEFLVSFYNNEISEKSEIFDDQFSVERPDGSNFTLKIRSTKLEDSAMYFCASSDLNEQFFGPGTRLTVL.

This chain connects TRBV27 to TRBJ1-6, with D uncertain. V was cut by 2 bases and J by 7 bases, with 6 bases left in between. This CDR3 comprises 13 residues. The germline CDR1 and CDR2 sequences are MNHEY and SMNVEV (reference sequence). DNA of the CDR3: TGTGCCAGCAGTTTAGCCCGGAATTCACCCCTCCACTTT. Protein product: CASSLARNSPLHF.

The rearrangement links TRBV9 to TRBJ2-7; 8 bases fit TRBD1. The CDR3 covers 14 residues. The ends lost 4 bases at V and 1 base at J; junction bases unmatched: 4. Germline V lookup: CDR1 SGDLS, CDR2 YYNGEE. The CDR3, as DNA: TGTGCCAGCAGCTTGGGACAGGCTTCCTACGAGCAGTACTTC. As protein: CASSLGQASYEQYF.

The chain combines TRBV5-4 with TRBJ2-1, with D possibly TRBD2 on 6 matching bases. Germline V gene sequence: CDR1 SGHNT, CDR2 YYREEE (reference sequence). The length of the CDR3 is 15 residues. V lost 2 bases to trimming and J lost 2 bases, with 11 bases between them. CDR3 bases: TGTGCCAGCAGCTTTCTCGGGAGCCCCTACAATGAGCAGTTCTTC. This sequence encodes CASSFLGSPYNEQFF.

The chain has TRBV2 and TRBJ2-4; 11 positions match TRBD2. The germline gives CDR1 SNHLY, CDR2 FYNNEI. The CDR3 sequence is 21 residues long. Trimming removed 4 bases from V and 1 base from J; junction bases left unmatched: 18. The CDR3 coding sequence is TGTGCCAGCAGTGTGTTCTCAAGTTCGGGACTAGCGGAAAGCGCCAAAAACATTCAGTACTTC. This translates into CASSVFSSSGLAESAKNIQYF. Filled out from reference TRBV2 and TRBJ2-4, the complete variable domain reads EPEVTQTPSHQVTQMGQEVILRCVPISNHLYFYWYRQILGQKVEFLVSFYNNEISEKSEIFDDQFSVERPDGSNFTLKIRSTKLEDSAMYFCASSVFSSSGLAESAKNIQYFGAGTRLSVL.

The rearrangement uses TRBV13 and TRBJ2-5; 7 bases align to TRBD2. The CDR3 has 13 residues. Germline CDR1 PRHDT, CDR2 FYEKMQ (reference sequence). Unmatched junction bases numbered 5, after V lost 6 bases and J lost 4 bases. This CDR3 is CASRGEGIETQYF. Written as DNA, the CDR3 is TGTGCCAGCAGAGGGGAGGGGATAGAGACCCAGTACTTC.

This clone has a single count. The rearrangement links TRBV7-8 to TRBJ2-5; tentatively, D is TRBD1 or TRBD2 (5 bases each). Germline CDR1 is SGHVS and CDR2 is FQNEAQ. Trimming removed 7 bases at V and 4 bases at J, with 22 bases between. The CDR3 spans 16 residues. The CDR3 DNA reads as TGTGCCAGCATTCCCTCCGGGGACCATCCCCCAGAGACCCAGTACTTC. Translation gives CASIPSGDHPPETQYF.

The chain carries TRBV9 and TRBJ1-2; TRBD1 matches at 12 bases. The V and J ends lost 4 bases and 5 bases, in that order; junction bases with no gene match: 9. The CDR3 has 16 residues. From germline, CDR1 is SGDLS and CDR2 YYNGEE. The CDR3, as DNA: TGTGCCAGCAGCCCTGGGACAGGGGGCGCAAGGTATGGCTACACCTTC. It is translated as CASSPGTGGARYGYTF.

Note on this clone: The germline gene is not matched at one end of the junction; a read error may be the cause. The rearrangement links TRBV7-2 to TRBJ2-7; a weak D match, TRBD1 (6 bases). The germline V gene has CDR1 SGHTA and CDR2 FQGNSA. The CDR3 length is 12 residues. For the CDR3, the DNA is TGTGCCAGCAGCTCCCTTGGGGGCAGCCCGAACTTC. As protein: CASSSLGGSPNF.

The chain employs TRBV27 and TRBJ2-5; maybe TRBD2 (7 bases). Germline CDR1 reads MNHEY; CDR2 reads SMNVEV (reference sequence). The CDR3 covers 15 residues. Trimming stripped 7 bases from V and 4 bases from J, with 19 bases between. The CDR3 spells CASTLHGGLPETQYF. The CDR3 nucleotides are TGTGCCAGCACCCTACACGGGGGGCTCCCAGAGACCCAGTACTTC.

The table lists this clone with a count of one. The rearrangement links TRBV27 to TRBJ1-2; possible D gene TRBD1, 6 bases. Germline V CDR1 and CDR2: MNHEY, SMNVEV (reference sequence). The CDR3 runs to 14 residues. V was clipped by 3 bases and J by 2 bases, with 10 bases between them. CDR3 in amino acids: CASSFGDTNYGYTF. The DNA of the CDR3 is TGTGCCAGCAGTTTCGGGGACACCAACTATGGCTACACCTTC.

The genes are TRBV19 and TRBJ2-3, with 7 bases lining up with TRBD2. CDR3 length: 17 residues. CDR1 is LNHDA and CDR2 is SQIVND in the germline V gene (reference sequence). V lost 5 bases and J lost 0; bases outside the gene matches: 11. The CDR3 region has the DNA TGTGCCAGTAGTGCCCGGGGAGCGGGGTATAGCACAGATACGCAGTATTTT. Translation: CASSARGAGYSTDTQYF.

The V call is TRBV27, the J call TRBJ1-6; D might be TRBD1 (6 bases). Trimming stripped 5 bases from V and 14 bases from J, with 25 bases between. The CDR3 contains 16 residues. Per the germline V gene, CDR1 is MNHEY and CDR2 is SMNVEV (reference sequence). The DNA of the CDR3 is TGTGCCAGCAGTAAGCTAAGGACAGCTTCGGCGTTCTCCCTCCACTTT. It codes for CASSKLRTASAFSLHF.

V gene TRBV7-2 combines with J gene TRBJ1-5; D gene unclear. The CDR3 runs 15 residues. Germline V gives CDR1 SGHTA, CDR2 FQGNSA. Trimming removed 5 bases at V and 0 bases at J, with 11 bases between. CDR3 in amino acids: CASSRLGNSNQPQHF. The DNA for the CDR3 is TGTGCCAGCAGCCGATTAGGGAATAGCAATCAGCCCCAGCATTTT.

The V and J genes are TRBV5-6 and TRBJ2-7; D is tentatively TRBD1 or TRBD2 (5 bases each). Germline CDR1 is SGHDT and CDR2 is YYEEEE. Trimming took 5 bases from V and 2 from J, leaving 17 bases between them. The CDR3 covers 15 residues. Here the CDR3 reads CASSSQGDMAYEQYF. CDR3 nucleotides: TGTGCCAGCAGTTCGCAGGGAGACATGGCCTACGAGCAGTACTTC. Full variable domain (rest looked up from reference TRBV5-6 and TRBJ2-7): DAGVTQSPTHLIKTRGQQVTLRCSPKSGHDTVSWYQQALGQGPQFIFQYYEEEERQRGNFPDRFSGHQFPNYSSELNVNALLLGDSALYLCASSSQGDMAYEQYFGPGTRLTVT.

The chain carries TRBV19 and TRBJ2-1, with a weak D call TRBD2 (7 bases). Germline CDR1 LNHDA, CDR2 SQIVND (reference sequence). The length of the CDR3 is 14 residues. With 5 bases removed from V and 7 bases from J, the gap between germline ends came to 15 bases. CDR3 sequence: CASSLIQGGNEQFF. The CDR3 nucleotides are TGTGCCAGTAGTTTAATACAGGGAGGGAATGAGCAGTTCTTC. Full variable domain (missing parts from reference TRBV19 and TRBJ2-1): DGGITQSPKYLFRKEGQNVTLSCEQNLNHDAMYWYRQDPGQGLRLIYYSQIVNDFQKGDIAEGYSVSREKKESFPLTVTSAQKNPTAFYLCASSLIQGGNEQFFGPGTRLTVL.